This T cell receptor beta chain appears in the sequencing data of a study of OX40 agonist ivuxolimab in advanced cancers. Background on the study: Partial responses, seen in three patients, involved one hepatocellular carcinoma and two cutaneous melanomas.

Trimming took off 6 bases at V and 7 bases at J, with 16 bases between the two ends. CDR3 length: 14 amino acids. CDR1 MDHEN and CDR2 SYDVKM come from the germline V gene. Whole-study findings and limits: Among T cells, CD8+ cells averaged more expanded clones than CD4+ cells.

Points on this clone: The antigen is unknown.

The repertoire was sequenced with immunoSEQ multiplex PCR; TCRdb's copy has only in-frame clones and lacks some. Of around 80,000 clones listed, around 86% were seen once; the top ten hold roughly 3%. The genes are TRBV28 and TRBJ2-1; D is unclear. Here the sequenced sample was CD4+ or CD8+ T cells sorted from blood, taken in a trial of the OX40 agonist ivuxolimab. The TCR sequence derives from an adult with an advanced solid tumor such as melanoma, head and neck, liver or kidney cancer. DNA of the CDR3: TGTGCCAGCAGACCAACGCGGCAACAGAATGAGCAGTTCTTC. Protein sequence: CASRPTRQQNEQFF.